This T cell receptor beta chain was observed in a study of blood T cells in healthy people across ages. Study outcomes and limitations: Unsorted PBMC input precluded a conclusive naive versus antigen-experienced comparison. TCR beta diversity, measured per million T cells, fell in a roughly linear way with age.

Aged roughly 6 to 100, donors were systemically healthy Caucasians from Russia. Samples had at least 6 million PBMCs isolated from them. Concerning this clonotype itself: Its antigen remains unidentified.

The V gene's germline CDR1 is SGHNT and CDR2 YENEEA. This CDR3 has 16 residues. V was trimmed by 4 bases and J by 5 bases, leaving 20 bases between them. Sample-barcoded 5' priming and a J-beta primer mix drove a second PCR of roughly 6 to 12 cycles. TCRdb re-called the 5' RACE reads through MiXCR, storing one row per CDR3 protein. The data hold around 870,000 distinct CDR3 sequences, with 25% to 30% observed a single time. Material: blood. This receptor was identified in a woman of 80 years or more in good health. This rearrangement joins TRBV11-3 to TRBJ1-2, with D perhaps TRBD1 (5 bases). This CDR3 reads CASSSAAGTSGYGYTF. The DNA of the CDR3 is TGTGCCAGCAGCTCAGCAGCCGGGACCTCCGGTTATGGCTACACCTTC.